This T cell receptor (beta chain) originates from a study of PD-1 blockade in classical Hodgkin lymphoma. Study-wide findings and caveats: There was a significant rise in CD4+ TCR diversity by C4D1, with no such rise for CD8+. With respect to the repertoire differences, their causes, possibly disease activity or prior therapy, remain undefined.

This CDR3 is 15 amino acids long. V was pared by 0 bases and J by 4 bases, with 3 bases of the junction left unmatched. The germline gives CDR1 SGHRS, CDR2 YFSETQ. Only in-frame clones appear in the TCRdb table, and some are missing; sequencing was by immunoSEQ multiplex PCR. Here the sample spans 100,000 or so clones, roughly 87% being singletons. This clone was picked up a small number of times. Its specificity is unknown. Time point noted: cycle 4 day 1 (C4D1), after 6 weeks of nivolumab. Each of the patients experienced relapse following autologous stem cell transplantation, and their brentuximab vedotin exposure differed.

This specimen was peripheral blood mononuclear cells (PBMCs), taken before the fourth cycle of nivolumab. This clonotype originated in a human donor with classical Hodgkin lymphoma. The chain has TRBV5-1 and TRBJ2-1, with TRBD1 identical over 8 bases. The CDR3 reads CASSLGQGKYNEQFF. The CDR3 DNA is TGCGCCAGCAGCTTGGGACAGGGGAAATACAATGAGCAGTTCTTC.